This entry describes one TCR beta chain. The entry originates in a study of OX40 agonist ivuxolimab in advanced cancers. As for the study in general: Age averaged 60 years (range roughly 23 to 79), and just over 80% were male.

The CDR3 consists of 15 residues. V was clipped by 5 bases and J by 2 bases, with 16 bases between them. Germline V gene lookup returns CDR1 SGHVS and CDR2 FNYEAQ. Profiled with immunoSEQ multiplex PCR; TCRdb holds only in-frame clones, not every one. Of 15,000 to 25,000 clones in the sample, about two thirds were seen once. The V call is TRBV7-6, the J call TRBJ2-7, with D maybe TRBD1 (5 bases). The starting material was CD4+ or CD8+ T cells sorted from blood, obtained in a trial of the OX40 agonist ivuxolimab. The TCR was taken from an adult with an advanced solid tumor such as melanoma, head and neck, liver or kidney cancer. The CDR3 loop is CASSQASDSTYEQYF. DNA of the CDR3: TGTGCCAGCAGCCAGGCTTCCGACAGCACCTACGAGCAGTACTTC.